This T cell receptor beta chain stems from a study of Ad26.COV2.S vaccination and SARS-CoV-2 variants. Study-level background: Intramuscularly, Ad26.COV2.S was given either once or twice, 56 days apart.

The treatment denotes: roughly 20 received Ad26.COV2.S at low or high dose, single or two shots; several received placebo; per-sample allocation not given. Samples analyzed were those drawn on day 63 after the first vaccine or placebo injection. Boston supplied an adult donor aged 18-55 years. CDR1 is LNHDA, CDR2 SQIVND, per germline (reference sequence). V was trimmed by 7 bases and J by 0 bases, leaving 9 bases between them. The length of the CDR3 is 13 residues. Generated by immunoSEQ multiplex PCR, the TCRdb table keeps only in-frame clones and is missing some. The sample yields a few hundred thousand clones, approximately 88% seen once.

This receptor was obtained from a person between 18 and 65 years old who received the Ad26.COV2.S COVID-19 vaccine or a placebo. The specimen was peripheral blood, collected in a trial of Ad26.COV2.S vaccine versus placebo. The chain employs TRBV19 and TRBJ1-2; D is perhaps TRBD1 (5 bases). CDR3: CASIGHANYGYTF. In DNA, the CDR3 is TGTGCCAGTATAGGACACGCTAACTATGGCTACACCTTC.